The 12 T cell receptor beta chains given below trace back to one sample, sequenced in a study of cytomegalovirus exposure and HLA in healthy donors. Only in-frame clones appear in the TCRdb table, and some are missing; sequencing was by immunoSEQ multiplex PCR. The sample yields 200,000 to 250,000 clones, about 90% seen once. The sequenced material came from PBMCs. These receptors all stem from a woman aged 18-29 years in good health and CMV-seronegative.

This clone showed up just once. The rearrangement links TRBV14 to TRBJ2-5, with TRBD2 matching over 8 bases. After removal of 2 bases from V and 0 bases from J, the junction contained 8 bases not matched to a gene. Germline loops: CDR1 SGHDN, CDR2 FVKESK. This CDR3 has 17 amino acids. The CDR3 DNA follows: TGTGCCAGCAGCCAAATGGCGCTAGCGGGCAACCAAGAGACCCAGTACTTC. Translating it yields CASSQMALAGNQETQYF.

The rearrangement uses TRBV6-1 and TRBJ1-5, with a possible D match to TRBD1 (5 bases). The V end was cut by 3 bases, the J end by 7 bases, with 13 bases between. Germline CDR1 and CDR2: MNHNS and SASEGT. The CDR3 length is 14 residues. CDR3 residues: CASSEFAGRQPQHF. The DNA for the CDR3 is TGTGCCAGCAGTGAGTTTGCGGGGCGCCAGCCCCAGCATTTT.

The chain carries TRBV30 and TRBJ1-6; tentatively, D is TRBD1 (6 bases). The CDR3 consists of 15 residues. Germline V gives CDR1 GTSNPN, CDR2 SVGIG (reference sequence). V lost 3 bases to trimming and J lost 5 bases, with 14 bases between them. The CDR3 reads CAWRMGAKNNSPLHF. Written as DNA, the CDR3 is TGTGCCTGGAGAATGGGGGCAAAGAATAATTCACCCCTCCACTTT.

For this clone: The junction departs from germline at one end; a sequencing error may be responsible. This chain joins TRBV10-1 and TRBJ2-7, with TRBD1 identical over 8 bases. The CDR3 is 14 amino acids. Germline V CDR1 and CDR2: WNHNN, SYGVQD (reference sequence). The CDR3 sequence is CASSRQGYSNEQYF. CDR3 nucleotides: TGCGCCAGCAGCCGACAGGGGTACTCCAACGAGCAGTACTTC.

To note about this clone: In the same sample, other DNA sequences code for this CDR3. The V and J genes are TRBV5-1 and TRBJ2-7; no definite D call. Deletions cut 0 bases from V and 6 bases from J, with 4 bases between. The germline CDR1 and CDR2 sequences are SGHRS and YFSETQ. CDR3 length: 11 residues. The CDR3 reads CASSLGGEQYF. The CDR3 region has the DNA TGCGCCAGCAGCTTGGGAGGCGAGCAGTACTTC.

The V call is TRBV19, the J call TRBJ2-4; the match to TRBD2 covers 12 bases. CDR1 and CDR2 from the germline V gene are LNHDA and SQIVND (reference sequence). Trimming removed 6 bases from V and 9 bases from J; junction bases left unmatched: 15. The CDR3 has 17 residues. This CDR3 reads CASSLGLAGSQLSIQYF. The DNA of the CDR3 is TGTGCCAGTAGCCTAGGACTAGCGGGATCCCAACTGAGCATTCAGTACTTC.

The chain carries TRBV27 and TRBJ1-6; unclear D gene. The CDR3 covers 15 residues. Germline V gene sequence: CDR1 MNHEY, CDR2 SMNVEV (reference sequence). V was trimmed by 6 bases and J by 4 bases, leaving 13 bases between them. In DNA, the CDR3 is TGTGCCAGCAGGGAGAGGGTCTCTTATAATTCACCCCTCCACTTT. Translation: CASRERVSYNSPLHF.

This CDR3 reads CASSRDRGGQETQYF. The CDR3 nucleotides are TGTGCCAGCAGCCGGGACAGGGGGGGCCAAGAGACCCAGTACTTC. The gene calls are TRBV6-1 and TRBJ2-5, with 11 bases matching TRBD1. Germline CDR1 MNHNS, CDR2 SASEGT. V lost 6 bases and J lost 1; bases outside the gene matches: 4. The CDR3 spans 15 residues.

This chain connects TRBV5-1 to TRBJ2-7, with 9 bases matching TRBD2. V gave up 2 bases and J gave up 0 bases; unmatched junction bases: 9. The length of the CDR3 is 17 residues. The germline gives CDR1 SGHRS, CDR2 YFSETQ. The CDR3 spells CASSLPAGGSRSYEQYF. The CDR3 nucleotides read TGCGCCAGCAGCTTACCAGCGGGAGGCTCGCGCTCCTACGAGCAGTACTTC.

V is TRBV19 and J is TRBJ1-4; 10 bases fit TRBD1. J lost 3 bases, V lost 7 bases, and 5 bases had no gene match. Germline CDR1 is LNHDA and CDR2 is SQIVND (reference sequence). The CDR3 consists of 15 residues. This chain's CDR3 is CASTQTGGPNEKLFF. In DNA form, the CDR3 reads TGTGCCAGTACCCAGACAGGGGGCCCTAATGAAAAACTGTTTTTT.

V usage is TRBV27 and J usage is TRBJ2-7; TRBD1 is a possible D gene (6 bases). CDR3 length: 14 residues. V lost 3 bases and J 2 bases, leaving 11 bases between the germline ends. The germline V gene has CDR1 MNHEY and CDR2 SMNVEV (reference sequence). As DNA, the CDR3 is TGTGCCAGCAGTTTTCGCCAGGGGACCTACGAGCAGTACTTC. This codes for CASSFRQGTYEQYF.

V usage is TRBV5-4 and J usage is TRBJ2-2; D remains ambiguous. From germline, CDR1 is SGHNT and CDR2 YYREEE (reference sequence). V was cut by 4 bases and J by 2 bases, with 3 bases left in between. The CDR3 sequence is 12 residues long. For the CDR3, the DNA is TGTGCCAGCAGCCAAAACACCGGGGAGCTGTTTTTT. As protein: CASSQNTGELFF.